The present entry profiles one T cell receptor beta chain with its context. Naive CD8 isolation took CD45RO-negative cells positively selected for CCR7 and excluded terminally differentiated effector memory CD45RA+ cells. CDR1 and CDR2 from the germline V gene are LNHNV and YYDKDF (reference sequence). The CDR3 length is 15 residues. The V gene lost 0 bases and the J gene lost 7 bases, with 13 bases spanning the gap. This table comes from immunoSEQ multiplex PCR, and its TCRdb copy is limited to in-frame clones, with some not included. The table includes some 630,000 clones, about 96% detected once. This sample was taken from a study of shared clonotypes between healthy human individuals.

The sequence was collected from a woman aged 30 to 39 in good health. Sequenced input: naive CD8+ T cells sorted from blood. The chain has TRBV15 and TRBJ1-5, with no clear D. The CDR3 is CATSRDQGGIQPQHF. The CDR3 bases are TGTGCCACCAGCAGAGATCAAGGAGGTATCCAGCCCCAGCATTTT.